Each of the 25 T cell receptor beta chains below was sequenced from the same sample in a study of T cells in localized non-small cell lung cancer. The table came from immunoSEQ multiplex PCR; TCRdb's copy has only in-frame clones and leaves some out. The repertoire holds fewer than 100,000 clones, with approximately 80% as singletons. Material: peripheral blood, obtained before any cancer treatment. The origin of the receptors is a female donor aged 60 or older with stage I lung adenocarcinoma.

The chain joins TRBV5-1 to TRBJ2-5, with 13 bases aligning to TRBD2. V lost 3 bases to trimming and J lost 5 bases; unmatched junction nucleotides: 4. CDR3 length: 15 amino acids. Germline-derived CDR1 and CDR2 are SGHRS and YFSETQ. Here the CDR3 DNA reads TGCGCCAGCAGCTGGACTAGCGGGGGTAGGGAGACCCAGTACTTC. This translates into CASSWTSGGRETQYF.

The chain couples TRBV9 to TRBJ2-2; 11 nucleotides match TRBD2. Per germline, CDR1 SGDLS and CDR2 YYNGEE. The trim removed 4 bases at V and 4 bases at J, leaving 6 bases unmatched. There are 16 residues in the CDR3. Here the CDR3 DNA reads TGTGCCAGCAGCTTTAGCGGGGGGGACCCCACCGGGGAGCTGTTTTTT. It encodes CASSFSGGDPTGELFF.

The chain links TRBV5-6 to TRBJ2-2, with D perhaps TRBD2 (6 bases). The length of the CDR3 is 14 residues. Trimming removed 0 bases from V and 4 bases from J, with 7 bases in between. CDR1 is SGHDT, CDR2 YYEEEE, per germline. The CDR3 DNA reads TGTGCCAGCAGCTTGGGGAGGGTCACCGGGGAGCTGTTTTTT. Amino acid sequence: CASSLGRVTGELFF.

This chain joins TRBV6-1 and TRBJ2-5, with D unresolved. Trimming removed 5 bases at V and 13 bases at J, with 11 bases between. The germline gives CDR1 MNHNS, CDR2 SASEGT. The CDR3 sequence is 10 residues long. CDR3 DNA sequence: TGTGCCAGCAGTTACCCCCCTGCGTACTTC. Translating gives CASSYPPAYF.

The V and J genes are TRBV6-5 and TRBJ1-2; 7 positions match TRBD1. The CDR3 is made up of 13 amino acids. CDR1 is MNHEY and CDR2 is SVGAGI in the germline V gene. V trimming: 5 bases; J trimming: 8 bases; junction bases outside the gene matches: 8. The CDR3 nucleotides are TGTGCCAGCAGTACTACGACAGGGAGCGGCTACACCTTC. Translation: CASSTTTGSGYTF.

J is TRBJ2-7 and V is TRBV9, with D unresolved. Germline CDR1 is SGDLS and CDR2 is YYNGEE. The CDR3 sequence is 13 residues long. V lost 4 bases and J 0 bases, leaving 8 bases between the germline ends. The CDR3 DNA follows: TGTGCCAGCAGCCCCCCAACCTCCTACGAGCAGTACTTC. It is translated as CASSPPTSYEQYF.

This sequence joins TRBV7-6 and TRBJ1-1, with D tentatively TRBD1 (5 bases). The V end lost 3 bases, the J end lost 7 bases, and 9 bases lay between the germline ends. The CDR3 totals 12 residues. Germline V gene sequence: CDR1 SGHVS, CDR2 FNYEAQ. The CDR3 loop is CASSFDGGEAFF. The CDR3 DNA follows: TGTGCCAGCAGCTTCGACGGGGGTGAAGCTTTCTTT.

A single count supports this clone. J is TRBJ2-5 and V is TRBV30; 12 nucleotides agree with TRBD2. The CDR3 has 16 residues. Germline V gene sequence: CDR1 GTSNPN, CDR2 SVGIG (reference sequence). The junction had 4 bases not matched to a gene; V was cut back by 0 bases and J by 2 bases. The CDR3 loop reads CAWSVLAGGRQETQYF. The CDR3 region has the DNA TGTGCCTGGAGTGTACTAGCGGGAGGTCGTCAAGAGACCCAGTACTTC.

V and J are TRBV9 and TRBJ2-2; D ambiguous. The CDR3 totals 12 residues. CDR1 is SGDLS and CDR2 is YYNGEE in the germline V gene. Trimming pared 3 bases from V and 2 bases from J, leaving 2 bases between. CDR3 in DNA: TGTGCCAGCAGCGCTAACACCGGGGAGCTGTTTTTT. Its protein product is CASSANTGELFF.

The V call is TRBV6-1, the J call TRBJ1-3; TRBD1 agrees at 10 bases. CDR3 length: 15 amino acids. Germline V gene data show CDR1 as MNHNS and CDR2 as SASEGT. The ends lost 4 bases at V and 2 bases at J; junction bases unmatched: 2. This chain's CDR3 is CASSGQGAAGNTIYF. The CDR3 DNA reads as TGTGCCAGCAGTGGACAGGGGGCGGCTGGAAACACCATATATTTT.

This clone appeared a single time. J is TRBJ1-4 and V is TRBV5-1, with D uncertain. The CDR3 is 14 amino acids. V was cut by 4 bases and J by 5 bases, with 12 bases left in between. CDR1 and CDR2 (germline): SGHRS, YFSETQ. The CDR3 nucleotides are TGCGCCAGCAGCCCATCCCTCACGAATGAAAAACTGTTTTTT. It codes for CASSPSLTNEKLFF. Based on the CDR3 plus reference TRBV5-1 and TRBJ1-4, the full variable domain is KAGVTQTPRYLIKTRGQQVTLSCSPISGHRSVSWYQQTPGQGLQFLFEYFSETQRNKGNFPGRFSGRQFSNSRSEMNVSTLELGDSALYLCASSPSLTNEKLFFGSGTQLSVL.

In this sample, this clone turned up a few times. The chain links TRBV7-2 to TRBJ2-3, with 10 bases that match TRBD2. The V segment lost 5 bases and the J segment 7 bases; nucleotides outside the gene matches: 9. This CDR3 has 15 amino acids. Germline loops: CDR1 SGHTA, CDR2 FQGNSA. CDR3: CASSAGLAVKNTQYF. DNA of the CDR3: TGTGCCAGCAGCGCCGGACTAGCGGTGAAAAATACGCAGTATTTT.

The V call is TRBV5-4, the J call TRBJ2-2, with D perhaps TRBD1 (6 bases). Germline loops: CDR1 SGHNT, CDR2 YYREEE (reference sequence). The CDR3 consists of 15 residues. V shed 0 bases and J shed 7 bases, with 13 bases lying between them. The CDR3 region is CASSLDPGAGGELFF. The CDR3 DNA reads TGTGCCAGCAGCTTGGATCCAGGGGCGGGCGGGGAGCTGTTTTTT.

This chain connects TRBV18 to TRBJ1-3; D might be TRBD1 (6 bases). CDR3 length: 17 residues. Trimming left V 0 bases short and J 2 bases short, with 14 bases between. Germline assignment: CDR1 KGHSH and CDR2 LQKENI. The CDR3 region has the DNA TGTGCCAGCTCACCACCGGGTGGGTGGACAGCTGGAAACACCATATATTTT. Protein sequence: CASSPPGGWTAGNTIYF.

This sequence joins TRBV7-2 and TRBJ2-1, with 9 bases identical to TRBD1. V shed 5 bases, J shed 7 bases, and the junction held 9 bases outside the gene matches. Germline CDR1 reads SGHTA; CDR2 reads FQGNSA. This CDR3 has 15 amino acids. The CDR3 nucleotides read TGTGCCAGCAGCCTCAGGGACAGGGTGGGAAATGAGCAGTTCTTC. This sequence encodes CASSLRDRVGNEQFF.

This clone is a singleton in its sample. The CDR3 loop reads CASSRTATDSNQPQHF. As DNA, the CDR3 is TGCGCCAGCAGTCGGACAGCAACCGATAGCAATCAGCCCCAGCATTTT. V and J are TRBV4-3 and TRBJ1-5, with a tentative D call TRBD1 (6 bases). The CDR3 is 16 residues long. Between the trimmed V and J ends, which lost 6 bases and 0 bases, there was a span of 15 bases. Germline CDR1 reads LGHNA; CDR2 reads YSLEER.

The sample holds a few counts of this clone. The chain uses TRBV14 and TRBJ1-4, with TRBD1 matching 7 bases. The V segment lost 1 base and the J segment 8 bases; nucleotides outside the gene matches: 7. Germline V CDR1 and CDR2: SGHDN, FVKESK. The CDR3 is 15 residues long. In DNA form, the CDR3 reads TGTGCCAGCAGCCAAGGAGGGGGCGCGCGCGAAAAACTGTTTTTT. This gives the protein CASSQGGGAREKLFF.

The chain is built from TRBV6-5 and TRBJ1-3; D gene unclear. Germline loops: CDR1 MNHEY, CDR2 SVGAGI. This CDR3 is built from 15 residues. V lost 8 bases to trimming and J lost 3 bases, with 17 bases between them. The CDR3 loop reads CASRKTQDNGNTIYF. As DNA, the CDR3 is TGTGCCAGCCGCAAAACGCAGGATAATGGAAACACCATATATTTT.

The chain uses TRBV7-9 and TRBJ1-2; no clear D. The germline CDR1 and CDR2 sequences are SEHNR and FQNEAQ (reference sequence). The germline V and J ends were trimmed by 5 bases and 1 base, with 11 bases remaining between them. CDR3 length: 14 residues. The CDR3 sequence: CASSAPGGNYGYTF. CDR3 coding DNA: TGTGCCAGCAGCGCACCAGGCGGTAACTATGGCTACACCTTC.

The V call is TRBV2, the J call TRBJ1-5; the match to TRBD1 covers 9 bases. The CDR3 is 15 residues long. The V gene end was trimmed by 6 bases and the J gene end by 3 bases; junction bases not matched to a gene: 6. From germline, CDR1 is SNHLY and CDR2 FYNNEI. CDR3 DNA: TGTGCCAGCAGCCGGGACAGGGTTCTCAATCAGCCCCAGCATTTT. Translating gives CASSRDRVLNQPQHF.

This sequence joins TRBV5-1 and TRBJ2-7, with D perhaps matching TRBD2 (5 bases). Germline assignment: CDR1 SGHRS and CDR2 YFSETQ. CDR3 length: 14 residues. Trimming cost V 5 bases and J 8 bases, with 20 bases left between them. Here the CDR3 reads CASRAAATETKQYF. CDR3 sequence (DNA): TGCGCCAGCAGAGCGGCGGCAACCGAAACGAAGCAGTACTTC.

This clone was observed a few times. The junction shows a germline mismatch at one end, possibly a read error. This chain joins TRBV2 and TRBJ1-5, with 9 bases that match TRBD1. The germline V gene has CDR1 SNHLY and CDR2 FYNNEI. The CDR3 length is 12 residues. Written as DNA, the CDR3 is TGTGCCAGCAGTGTTAATCTCGGGACAGGGTCTTTT. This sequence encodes CASSVNLGTGSF.

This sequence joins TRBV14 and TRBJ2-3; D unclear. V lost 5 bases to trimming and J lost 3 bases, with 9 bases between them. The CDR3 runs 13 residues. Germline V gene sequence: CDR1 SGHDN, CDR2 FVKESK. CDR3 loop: CASSARLTDTQYF. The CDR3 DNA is TGTGCCAGCAGCGCACGCTTAACAGATACGCAGTATTTT.

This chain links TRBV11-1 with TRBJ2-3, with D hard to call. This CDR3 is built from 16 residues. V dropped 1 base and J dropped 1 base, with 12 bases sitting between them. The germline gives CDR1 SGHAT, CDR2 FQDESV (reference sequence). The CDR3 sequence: CASSLDGQLRTDTQYF. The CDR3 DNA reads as TGTGCCAGCAGCTTAGATGGGCAGCTACGCACAGATACGCAGTATTTT. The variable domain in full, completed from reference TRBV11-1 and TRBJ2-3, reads EAEVAQSPRYKITEKSQAVAFWCDPISGHATLYWYRQILGQGPELLVQFQDESVVDDSQLPKDRFSAERLKGVDSTLKIQPAELGDSAMYLCASSLDGQLRTDTQYFGPGTRLTVL.

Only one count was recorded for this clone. The CDR3 loop is CASSLGASGLNIQYF. The CDR3 bases are TGTGCCAGCAGCTTGGGAGCTAGCGGGCTGAACATTCAGTACTTC. The chain has TRBV5-8 and TRBJ2-4, with 8 positions matching TRBD2. The CDR3 has 15 residues. V lost 0 bases, J lost 7 bases, and 6 bases stayed unmatched. The germline CDR1 and CDR2 sequences are SGHTS and YDEGEE.